These 5 T cell receptor beta chains originate from one sample sequenced in a study of blood T cells in healthy people across ages. Together with a sample-barcoded 5' primer, a J-beta primer mix was included in a second PCR lasting about 7 to 12 cycles. MiXCR was run by TCRdb on the 5' RACE reads, yielding one entry per CDR3 protein. The table includes under 700,000 distinct CDR3 sequences, 20% to 30% detected once. This same sample was also part of a study on T cells of mothers and their children.

Sequencing used blood. The receptors were gathered from a boy under 18 in good health.

This clonotype was observed at least ten times. The genes are TRBV6-6 and TRBJ2-2; D is undetermined. The CDR3 has 13 residues. The V gene lost 2 bases and the J gene lost 3 bases, with 4 bases spanning the gap. Germline V gene data show CDR1 as MNHNY and CDR2 as SVGAGI (reference sequence). The CDR3 loop reads CASSYRDTGELFF. In DNA, the CDR3 is TGTGCCAGCAGTTACAGGGACACCGGGGAGCTGTTTTTT.

The chain recombines TRBV25-1 with TRBJ2-1, with TRBD1 identical over 7 bases. CDR3 length: 16 amino acids. The germline V gene encodes CDR1 MGHDK and CDR2 SYGVNS. Losses at the gene ends were 4 bases for V and 4 bases for J; bases not matched to a gene: 10. The CDR3 loop is CASSAVPGQSYNEQFF. As DNA, the CDR3 is TGTGCCAGCAGTGCCGTACCGGGACAGTCTTACAATGAGCAGTTCTTC.

This clonotype was recorded a few times. The V call is TRBV29-1, the J call TRBJ2-5; 9 positions agree with TRBD2. There are 14 residues in the CDR3. CDR1 and CDR2 (germline): SQVTM, ANQGSEA. V shed 6 bases, J shed 4 bases, and the junction held 9 bases outside the gene matches. CDR3 DNA sequence: TGCAGCGTCGGTATTAGCGGGAGAGGAGAGACCCAGTACTTC. Its translation: CSVGISGRGETQYF.

This clonotype was seen at least ten times. The CDR3 protein is CSVEGRADTEAFF. The DNA of the CDR3 is TGCAGCGTTGAAGGCAGGGCGGACACTGAAGCTTTCTTT. V gene TRBV29-1 combines with J gene TRBJ1-1; a weak D match, TRBD1 (5 bases). From germline, CDR1 is SQVTM and CDR2 ANQGSEA. The CDR3 is 13 amino acids. V shed 1 base and J shed 3 bases, with 9 bases lying between them.

A note on this clonotype: An end of the junction differs from the germline gene, which may be a read error. The gene calls are TRBV5-1 and TRBJ2-7; TRBD1 is a possible D gene (6 bases). The CDR3 extends over 16 amino acids. Germline lookup yields CDR1 SGHRS and CDR2 YFSETQ. In nucleotides, the CDR3 is TGCGCCGGCAGCACCGTCATGGGGGCCTCGTCCTACGAGCAGTACTTC. Protein product: CAGSTVMGASSYEQYF.